This is a list of T cell receptor beta chains from one sample in a study of blood T cell repertoires in COVID-19. Here immunoSEQ multiplex PCR was the method, and the copy in TCRdb shows in-frame clones only, minus some. The sample includes around 200,000 clones, roughly 90% of them seen just once. Sequencing input: PBMCs or T cells enriched from blood (not recorded which). Receptor source: a woman between 45 and 60 years old in a cohort exposed to, infected with or recovered from COVID-19 (not recorded which). CDR3s leave out the opening cysteine and the closing phenylalanine or tryptophan.

J gene | V gene | CDR3 protein
TRBJ2-3 | TRBV27 | ASSSTLAWETDTQY
TRBJ1-6 | TRBV7-9 | ASSQTRGGGVVTSPLH
TRBJ1-1 | TRBV6-2/TRBV6-3 | ASSSPLGQEAF
TRBJ1-2 | TRBV7-2 | ASSLGTGNYGYT
TRBJ1-2 | TRBV5-1 | ASSLASGTNYGYT
TRBJ1-1 | TRBV29-1 | SVRVFTEAF
TRBJ2-3 | TRBV5-8 | ASSFHRGRGTDTQY
TRBJ2-5 | TRBV7-2 | ASSSRVTQY
TRBJ2-2 | TRBV4-1 | ASSQNSRTTNTGELF
TRBJ1-5 | TRBV24-1 | ATSGKAGPNQPQH
TRBJ1-5 | TRBV28 | ASRQGLKQPQH
TRBJ1-1 | TRBV7-9 | RVGTGAPEAF
TRBJ2-1 | TRBV18 | ASSPTAGGVSEQF
TRBJ1-3 | TRBV5-6 | ASSLGTEGNTIY
TRBJ2-7 | TRBV5-4 | ASSFGAGGIDYEQY
TRBJ2-7 | TRBV5-1 | ASSPGGTDLSYEQY
TRBJ1-4 | TRBV18 | ASSPTPGQNEKLF
TRBJ1-5 | TRBV7-2 | ASSLGSGSNQPQH
TRBJ2-2 | TRBV6-5 | ATKLTGPGELF
TRBJ1-2 | TRBV5-1 | ASSLGQGSGYT
TRBJ1-2 | TRBV5-6 | ASSPDNRMGYT
TRBJ2-5 | TRBV21-1 | ASSKPPDSKETQY
TRBJ1-4 | TRBV5-8 | ASSLEVNEKLF
TRBJ2-5 | TRBV5-5 | ASSLRTGDVQETQY
TRBJ1-2 | TRBV9 | ASSVEGFPGGGYT
TRBJ1-1 | TRBV30 | AWSGQGWTEAF
TRBJ2-3 | TRBV29-1 | SGGAGGSQY
TRBJ1-2 | TRBV3-1/TRBV3-2 | ASSAGK
TRBJ1-2 | TRBV18 | ASSPNGRVGAGDGYT
TRBJ1-1 | TRBV7-9 | ASSWGQGSDTEAF
TRBJ1-3 | TRBV9 | ASSPAGGTGNTIY
TRBJ1-5 | TRBV5-5 | ASSLVGDSNQPQH
TRBJ1-6 | TRBV14 | ASSQTASPLH
TRBJ2-7 | TRBV2 | ASSPDRSSSYEQY
TRBJ2-2 | TRBV19 | ASGSWGQGNTGELF
TRBJ2-1 | TRBV7-2 | ASRMAGTGGSYNEQF
TRBJ1-1 | TRBV9 | ASSRRDRYTEAF
TRBJ2-7 | TRBV28 | ASSLHGGAYYEQY
TRBJ1-3 | TRBV3-1/TRBV3-2 | ASSQNRGLDGNTIY
TRBJ2-7 | TRBV7-2 | ASSLSLAGAYEQY
TRBJ1-1 | TRBV25-1 | ASSDSGRGAF
TRBJ2-5 | TRBV27 | ASSFLGSRAQY
TRBJ2-5 | TRBV2 | ASSENHRGDALD
TRBJ2-7 | TRBV7-2 | ASSFRQGASYEQY
TRBJ2-4 | TRBV2 | ASHDQGGAKNIQY
TRBJ1-1 | TRBV30 | AWQLTMNTEAF
TRBJ1-1 | TRBV11-2 | ASSLARGGRANTEAF
TRBJ1-2 | TRBV9 | ASSADRSPYGYT
TRBJ1-2 | TRBV20-1 | SAKGAYGYT
TRBJ2-2 | TRBV11-2 | ASSLNFRGLNTGELF
TRBJ1-4 | TRBV30 | ASLDRAINEKLF
TRBJ1-3 | TRBV18 | ASSPEGLVAGNTIY
TRBJ1-4 | TRBV4-1 | ASSQTTNEKLF
TRBJ2-5 | TRBV11-2 | ASTPKKETQY
TRBJ1-1 | TRBV7-8 | ASSLLIGYTEAF
TRBJ2-1 | TRBV13 | ATRSSYNEQF
TRBJ2-3 | TRBV4-1 | ASSQVAGTLTDTQY